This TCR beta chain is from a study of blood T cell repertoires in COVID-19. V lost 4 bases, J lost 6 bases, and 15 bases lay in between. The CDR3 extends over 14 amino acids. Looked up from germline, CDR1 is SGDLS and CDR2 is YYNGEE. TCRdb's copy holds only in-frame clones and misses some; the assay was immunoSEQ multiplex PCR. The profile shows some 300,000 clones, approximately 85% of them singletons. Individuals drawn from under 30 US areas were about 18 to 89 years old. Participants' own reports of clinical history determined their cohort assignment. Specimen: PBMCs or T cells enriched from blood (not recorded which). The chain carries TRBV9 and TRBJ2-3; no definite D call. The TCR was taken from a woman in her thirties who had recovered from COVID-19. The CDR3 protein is CASSQVVGADTQYF. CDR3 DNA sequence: TGTGCCAGCAGCCAAGTCGTCGGTGCTGATACGCAGTATTTT.